These T cell receptor beta chains were read from a single sample in a study of T cells in localized non-small cell lung cancer. TCRdb keeps only in-frame clones here, not all; method: immunoSEQ multiplex PCR. In the table there are roughly 1,600 clones, under 35% of which are singletons. Sample: lung tumor tissue, taken before any cancer treatment. These receptors came from a female donor of 60 years or more with stage II lung adenocarcinoma. The CDR3 runs from the conserved cysteine through the conserved F or W. D genes are given only for firm matches. The size field is filled for only some rows; it gives once, few, many or a size class.

>13|.|TRBJ2-1|TRBV6-8|.
TGTGCCAGCGGAAAGGGTTCCTACAATGAGCAGTTCTTC
CASGKGSYNEQFF
>14|TRBD1|TRBJ2-7|TRBV19|few
TGTGCCAGTAGTTGGAGACAGGGCTCCTACGAGCAGTACTTC
CASSWRQGSYEQYF
>13|.|TRBJ1-3|TRBV21-1|.
TGTGCCAGCAGTGCAAACTCTGGAAACACCATATATTTT
CASSANSGNTIYF
>15|.|TRBJ2-3|TRBV11-3|few
TGTGCCAGCAGCTCACACACAGGGAGCACAGATACGCAGTATTTT
CASSSHTGSTDTQYF
>14|.|TRBJ2-6|TRBV19|once
TGTGCCAGTAGTGTCGGGGCTGGGGCCAACGTCCTGACTTTC
CASSVGAGANVLTF
>16|TRBD1|TRBJ1-1|TRBV7-6|.
TGTGCCAGCAGCCAGGGGGGGTCCTCCCTTAAGTCTGAAGCTTTCTTT
CASSQGGSSLKSEAFF
>14|.|TRBJ2-3|TRBV23-1|few
TGCGCCAGCAGCCAGAGCGGGTTCACAGATACGCAGTATTTT
CASSQSGFTDTQYF
>15|.|TRBJ2-7|TRBV9|medium-sized
TGTGCCAGCAGTGAAACGGGGACTTTTGCCTACGAGCAGTACTTC
CASSETGTFAYEQYF
>14|.|TRBJ1-1|TRBV6-8|.
TGTGCCAGCAGTGCACACTTTAGGTCCACTGAAGCTTTCTTT
CASSAHFRSTEAFF
>14|.|TRBJ2-6|TRBV18|few
TGTGCCAGCTCACCAGCGGATGGGGCCAACGTCCTGACTTTC
CASSPADGANVLTF
>14|TRBD2|TRBJ2-4|TRBV29-1|.
TGCAGCGTTATCGGGGGGACGGCCAAAAACATTCAGTACTTC
CSVIGGTAKNIQYF
>15|.|TRBJ2-1|TRBV7-7|few
TGTGCTAGCAGCTCGGGACCTTGGCCCTACAATGAGCAGTTCTTC
CASSSGPWPYNEQFF
>15|TRBD2|TRBJ2-7|TRBV6-8|.
TGTGCCAGCAGACCTCCCGGGGGGGTATTCTACGAGCAGTACTTC
CASRPPGGVFYEQYF
>13|TRBD1|TRBJ1-1|TRBV28|few
TGTGCCAGCAGTTGGGACAGGGGCACTGAAGCTTTCTTT
CASSWDRGTEAFF
>14|.|TRBJ1-2|TRBV9|few
TGTGCCAGCAGCGTAGGTGACTCCAGCTATGGCTACACCTTC
CASSVGDSSYGYTF
>15|.|TRBJ1-1|TRBV12-5|.
TGTGCTAGATCCGAACAGAACACTAATTACACTGAAGCTTTCTTT
CARSEQNTNYTEAFF
>15|.|TRBJ1-4|TRBV5-1|.
TGCGCCAGCAGCTTGGCCTTGGTGGCGGGTGAAAAACTGTTTTTT
CASSLALVAGEKLFF
>18|TRBD2|TRBJ2-5|TRBV15|.
TGTGCCAGCAGCCCTGGGACTAGCGTTACCCCACTTCAAGAGACCCAGTACTTC
CASSPGTSVTPLQETQYF
>12|.|TRBJ2-5|TRBV25-1|once
TGTGCCAGCAATTCCCTCCAAGAGACCCAGTACTTC
CASNSLQETQYF
>16|.|TRBJ2-3|TRBV11-3|few
TGTGCCAGCCTCCCGGGAAGTTCCAGGGAGACAGATACGCAGTATTTT
CASLPGSSRETDTQYF
>17|.|TRBJ2-5|TRBV18|.
TGTGCCAGCTCACCACCGAGGACACGAGTCGGGGCGGAGACCCAGTACTTC
CASSPPRTRVGAETQYF
>15|.|TRBJ2-3|TRBV19|.
TGTGCCAGTACCAAGGGACCGGGGCGGGGAGATACGCAGTATTTT
CASTKGPGRGDTQYF